A selection of T cell receptor beta chains follows, all from one sample in a study of blood T cell repertoires in COVID-19. Assay used: immunoSEQ multiplex PCR; TCRdb lists only in-frame clones, some missing. Found here are over 200,000 clones, 75% to 90% of them singletons; the top ten hold approximately 5.4%. Sequencing input: peripheral blood. The receptors originated from a human donor in a cohort sampled during active COVID-19. The CDR3 runs from the conserved cysteine through the conserved F or W. Fields, in order: V gene, J gene, clone size, D gene, CDR3 DNA, CDR3 protein. A D gene is named only where the DNA matches it firmly. Only part of the rows carry a size: once, few, many, or a class if the clone is expanded.

>TRBV30|TRBJ1-6|-|-
TGTGCCTGGAGTCTCCCCAACGGTCTTTCACCCCTCCACTTT
CAWSLPNGLSPLHF
>TRBV5-4|TRBJ1-1|-|-
TGTGCCAGCAGCTTCCGGACTGGGAACACTGAAGCTTTCTTT
CASSFRTGNTEAFF
>TRBV27|TRBJ1-1|once|-
TGTGCCAGCAGTTTAACCCCAGAACTGAACACTGAAGCTTTCTTT
CASSLTPELNTEAFF
>TRBV7-9|TRBJ2-7|-|TRBD2
TGTGCCAGCAGCTTATCTAGCGGCAACGAGCAGTACTTC
CASSLSSGNEQYF
>TRBV28|TRBJ2-5|-|TRBD2
TGTGCCAGCAGCTCCGGGGGACTAGCGGGAGCGGTTTGGGAGACCCAGTACTTC
CASSSGGLAGAVWETQYF
>TRBV18|TRBJ2-7|few|TRBD1
TGTGCCAGCTCGCCTGGGACAGCGCTTGACTACGAGCAGTACTTC
CASSPGTALDYEQYF
>TRBV4-3|TRBJ2-7|-|-
TGCGCCAGCAGCCAAGAAGGCAGGCTAGCACGAATCGACGAGCAGTACTTC
CASSQEGRLARIDEQYF
>TRBV19|TRBJ2-7|-|TRBD1
TGTGCCAGTAGTTCGCACGGGACAGGGGAAGAGGGCGAGCAGTACTTC
CASSSHGTGEEGEQYF
>TRBV5-6|TRBJ2-7|-|-
TGTGCCAGCAGCACCCTATACGAGCAGTACTTC
CASSTLYEQYF
>TRBV4-3|TRBJ2-2|-|-
TGCGCCAGCAGCCAAGTATTAGAGGTCGGGGAGCTGTTTTTT
CASSQVLEVGELFF
>TRBV27|TRBJ1-2|-|TRBD1
TGTGCCAGCAGTGAGGGACAGAACTATGGCTACACCTTC
CASSEGQNYGYTF
>TRBV27|TRBJ1-2|-|TRBD1
TGTGCCAGCAGTCCACCAGGGGGCCAGACGGGGGGCTACACCTTC
CASSPPGGQTGGYTF
>TRBV30|TRBJ2-2|-|TRBD2
TGTGCCTTCGGGGGGTCCGGGGAGCTGTTTTTT
CAFGGSGELFF
>TRBV7-3|TRBJ2-1|few|TRBD2
TGTGCCAGCAGCTTATATGCCCCTACTAGCGGAGGGAGAGACAATGAGCAGTTCTTC
CASSLYAPTSGGRDNEQFF
>TRBV4-3|TRBJ2-7|once|TRBD2
TGCGCCAGCAGCCAGGCCGGGACTAGCGCCTACGAGCAGTACTTC
CASSQAGTSAYEQYF
>TRBV7-8|TRBJ2-1|-|-
TGTGCCAGCGGCCGGACACTGCGAAGTGAGCAGTTCTTC
CASGRTLRSEQFF
>TRBV5-1|TRBJ2-5|once|-
TGCGCCAGCAGTACAGGGCAAGAGACCCAGTACTTC
CASSTGQETQYF
>TRBV6-5|TRBJ1-1|-|-
TGTGCCAGCAGTTACGGTGGGGGAGGGGACACTGAAGCTTTCTTT
CASSYGGGGDTEAFF
>TRBV4-3|TRBJ2-7|-|-
TGCGCCAGCAGCCAAGCCCCAGGGAAGATCTACGAGCAGTACTTC
CASSQAPGKIYEQYF
>TRBV18|TRBJ2-7|few|TRBD1
TGTGCCAGCTCACTTACAGGGGGCTCCTACGAGCAGTACTTC
CASSLTGGSYEQYF
>TRBV28|TRBJ2-3|-|TRBD1
TGTGCCAGCAGTCCCCTCCCGCCGGGACAGGGGACAGATACGCAGTATTTT
CASSPLPPGQGTDTQYF
>TRBV14|TRBJ2-7|-|-
TGTGCCAGCAGCGAAAGAGGGACTTTTTTCTACGAGCAGTACTTC
CASSERGTFFYEQYF
>TRBV30|TRBJ1-2|-|TRBD1
TGTGCCTGGAGTCCCAGGGGGCCAAGCGGCTACACCTTC
CAWSPRGPSGYTF
>TRBV3-1/TRBV3-2|TRBJ2-2|-|-
TGTGCCAGTAGTTTCACCGGGGAGCTGTTTTTT
CASSFTGELFF